The rows below give T cell receptor beta chains drawn from one sample of a study of T cell responses to AZD1222 COVID-19 vaccine. Some clones are missing from TCRdb's copy, which holds only in-frame ones; the method was immunoSEQ multiplex PCR. The repertoire has about 85,000 clones, 90% of them found once; the top ten carry around 3%. This sample comprised peripheral blood, obtained on day 0 of AZD1222 vaccination. The receptors here all came from an adult in good health. Both conserved end residues are part of each CDR3. A D gene is named only where the DNA matches it firmly. Expanded clones are given a class, and other clones once, few, many or no size at all.

j_call d_call v_call clone_size cdr3_nt cdr3_aa
TRBJ1-5 TRBD1 TRBV2 once TGTGCCAGCAGCGACCCGGGACAGGTAAATCAGCCCCAGCATTTT CASSDPGQVNQPQHF
TRBJ2-5 - TRBV27 - TGTGCCAGCAGTTTATCCAGGGCTCGGGAGACCCAGTACTTC CASSLSRARETQYF
TRBJ2-7 - TRBV6-5 - TGTGCCAGCAAAGGCGGCGGATCTAACGAGCAGTACTTC CASKGGGSNEQYF
TRBJ1-4 TRBD1 TRBV25-1 once TGTGCCAGCAGTACCCGGACAGGGCCTAATGAAAAACTGTTTTTT CASSTRTGPNEKLFF
TRBJ1-2 TRBD1 TRBV2 - TGTGCCAGCAGTGATGCCCAGGGGGATCTGTATGGCTACACCTTC CASSDAQGDLYGYTF
TRBJ1-4 - TRBV28 - TGTGCCAGCAGCTCCGGGGGGGGCTATGAAAAACTGTTTTTT CASSSGGGYEKLFF
TRBJ2-1 TRBD2 TRBV14 - TGTGCCAGCAGCCAATCGTCGATAGCGGGAGGGGGCAGCGAGCAGTTCTTC CASSQSSIAGGGSEQFF
TRBJ2-2 - TRBV24-1 - TGTGCCACCAGTTTGGGGTCCACCGGGGAGCTGTTTTTT CATSLGSTGELFF
TRBJ2-7 - TRBV28 - TGTGCCAGCAGTTTAGCCGGCTACGAGCAGTACTTC CASSLAGYEQYF
TRBJ1-4 TRBD1 TRBV4-2 - TGTGCCAGCAGCCACGGACAGGGGGGTGAAAAACTGTTTTTT CASSHGQGGEKLFF
TRBJ1-1 - TRBV5-1 - TGCGCCAGCAGTACAGGGTTAAACACTGAAGCTTTCTTT CASSTGLNTEAFF
TRBJ2-1 TRBD1 TRBV28 - TGTGCCAGCAGTCAGGGGGGACAGGGGGCCTATGAGCAGTTCTTC CASSQGGQGAYEQFF
TRBJ2-1 TRBD2 TRBV5-1 - TGCGCCAGCAGTTGGAATAGCGGGAGGGCCCTCGATGAGCAGTTCTTC CASSWNSGRALDEQFF
TRBJ2-5 - TRBV21-1 once TGTGCCAGCAGCGAACCTCCGGGACAGGGTTGGAAGACCCAGTACTTC CASSEPPGQGWKTQYF
TRBJ1-1 - TRBV5-5 - TGTGCCAGCAGCGAATGGGACGCCCCGGGGACTGAAGCTTTCTTT CASSEWDAPGTEAFF
TRBJ2-1 TRBD2 TRBV19 few TGTGCCAGTAGTACTGGGGCCTCTTGGACTAGCTACAATGAGCAGTTCTTC CASSTGASWTSYNEQFF
TRBJ2-2 - TRBV6-6 - TGTGCCAGCACTCGGCTCCTCGGGGCCCAGAACACCGGGGAGCTGTTTTTT CASTRLLGAQNTGELFF
TRBJ1-2 TRBD1 TRBV6-1 - TGTGCCAGCAGTAAAGGAGGGGAAGGGGGCCTCTATGGCTACACCTTC CASSKGGEGGLYGYTF
TRBJ1-2 - TRBV19 - TGTGCCAGTAGTTTCTTAGGGGCGAGTGGCTACACCTTC CASSFLGASGYTF
TRBJ1-5 - TRBV5-4 - TGTGCCAGCAGCTTGGATGTGGACAATCAGCCCCAGCATTTT CASSLDVDNQPQHF
TRBJ1-5 - TRBV2 - TGTGCCAGCAGTGACAGCCTCTGGGGCAATCAGCCCCAGCATTTT CASSDSLWGNQPQHF
TRBJ1-2 - TRBV7-9 - TGTGCCAGCAGCTACCGGGAAGGGGTTAACTATGGCTACACCTTC CASSYREGVNYGYTF
TRBJ1-5 - TRBV7-3 once TGTGCCAGCAGCAGGGGGTATAATCAGCCCCAGCATTTT CASSRGYNQPQHF
TRBJ1-1 TRBD1 TRBV6-5 - TGTGCCACACAGGGGGCAACTGAAGCTTTCTTT CATQGATEAFF
TRBJ1-5 - TRBV19 - TGTGCCAGTAGTATAATTATGGGACTTGGGGGATTCGGCAATCAGCCCCAGCATTTT CASSIIMGLGGFGNQPQHF
TRBJ1-1 TRBD1 TRBV6-5 - TGTGCCAGCAGTTACTCTCGGACAGGGATGAACACTGAAGCTTTCTTT CASSYSRTGMNTEAFF
TRBJ1-5 - TRBV27 - TGTGCCAGCAGGTTTTCCGCACAGGGCCCCCAGCATTTT CASRFSAQGPQHF
TRBJ2-1 TRBD1 TRBV2 - TGTGCCAGCTCGGATCCGGGACAGGGCAATGAGCAGTTCTTC CASSDPGQGNEQFF
TRBJ2-2 TRBD1 TRBV5-4 - TGTGCCAGCAGCCAGGACAGGGGGCTGTACACCGGGGAGCTGTTTTTT CASSQDRGLYTGELFF
TRBJ2-5 TRBD1 TRBV7-9 - TGTGCCAGCAGCTTAATTTCAGGGGGCGAAGCAGAGACCCAGTACTTC CASSLISGGEAETQYF
TRBJ2-3 TRBD2 TRBV5-4 - TGTGCCAGCAGCCCGATACTAGCGGGAGCCCTCACAGATACGCAGTATTTT CASSPILAGALTDTQYF
TRBJ2-7 TRBD1 TRBV7-9 once TGTGCCAGCAGCTTCCGGGACAGGGGTGGCGAGCAGTACTTC CASSFRDRGGEQYF
TRBJ1-1 - TRBV18 - TGTGCCAGCTCACGGGAGGGGCGGACTGAAGCTTTCTTT CASSREGRTEAFF